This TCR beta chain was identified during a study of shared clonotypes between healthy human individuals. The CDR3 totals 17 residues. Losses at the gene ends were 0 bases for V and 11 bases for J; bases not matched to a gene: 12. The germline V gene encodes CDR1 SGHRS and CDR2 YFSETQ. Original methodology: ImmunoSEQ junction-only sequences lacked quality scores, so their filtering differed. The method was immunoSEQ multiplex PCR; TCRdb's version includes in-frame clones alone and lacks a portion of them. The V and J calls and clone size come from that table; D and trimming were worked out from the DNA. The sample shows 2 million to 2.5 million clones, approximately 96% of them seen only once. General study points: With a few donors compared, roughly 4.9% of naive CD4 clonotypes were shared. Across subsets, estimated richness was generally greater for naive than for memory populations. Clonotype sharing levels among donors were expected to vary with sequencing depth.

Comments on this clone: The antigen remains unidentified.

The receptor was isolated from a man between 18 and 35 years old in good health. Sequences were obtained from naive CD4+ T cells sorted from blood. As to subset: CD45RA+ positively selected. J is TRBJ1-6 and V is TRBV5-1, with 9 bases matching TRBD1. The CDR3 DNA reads TGCGCCAGCAGCTTGGAATCGGTGGGACAGGGTATTACACCCCTCCACTTT. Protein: CASSLESVGQGITPLHF.